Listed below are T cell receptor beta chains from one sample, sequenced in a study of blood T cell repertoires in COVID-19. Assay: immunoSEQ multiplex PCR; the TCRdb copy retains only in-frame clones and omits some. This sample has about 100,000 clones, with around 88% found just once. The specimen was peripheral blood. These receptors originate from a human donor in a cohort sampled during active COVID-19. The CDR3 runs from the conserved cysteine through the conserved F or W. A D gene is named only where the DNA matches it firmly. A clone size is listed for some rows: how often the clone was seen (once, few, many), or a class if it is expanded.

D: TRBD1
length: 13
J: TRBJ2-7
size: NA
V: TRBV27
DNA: TGTGCCAGCAGGGGACAGAACTACTACGAGCAGTACTTC
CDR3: CASRGQNYYEQYF

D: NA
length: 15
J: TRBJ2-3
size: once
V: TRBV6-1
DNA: TGTGCCAGCAGTGAGGGCAGGGTGCCCACAGATACGCAGTATTTT
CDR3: CASSEGRVPTDTQYF

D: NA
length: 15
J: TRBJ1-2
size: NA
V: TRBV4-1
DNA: TGCGCCAGCAGCCAAGAGCGACAAATTAACTATGGCTACACCTTC
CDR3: CASSQERQINYGYTF

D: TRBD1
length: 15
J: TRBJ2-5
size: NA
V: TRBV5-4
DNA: TGTGCCAGCAGCCGGACAGGGGGCAATCAAGAGACCCAGTACTTC
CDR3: CASSRTGGNQETQYF

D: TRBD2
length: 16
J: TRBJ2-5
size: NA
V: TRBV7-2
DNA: TGTGCCAGCAGCTTAGCATCCACTAGCGGCAAAGAGACCCAGTACTTC
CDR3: CASSLASTSGKETQYF

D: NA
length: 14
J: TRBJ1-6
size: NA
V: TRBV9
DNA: TGTGCCAGCAGCACAGGACACGTTAATTCACCCCTCCACTTT
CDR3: CASSTGHVNSPLHF

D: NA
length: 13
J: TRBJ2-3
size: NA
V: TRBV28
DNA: TGTGCCAGCAGTTTAATATCCGCAGATACGCAGTATTTT
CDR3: CASSLISADTQYF

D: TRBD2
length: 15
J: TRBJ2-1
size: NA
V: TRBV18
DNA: TGTGCCAGCTCACCACCTCATGCGGGAGGAAGTGAGCAGTTCTTC
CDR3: CASSPPHAGGSEQFF

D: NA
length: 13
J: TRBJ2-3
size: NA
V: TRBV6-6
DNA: TGTGCCTACCGAGGGAGAGGGACAGATACGCAGTATTTT
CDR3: CAYRGRGTDTQYF

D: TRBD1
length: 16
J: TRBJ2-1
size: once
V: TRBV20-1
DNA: TGCAGTGCTAGTGTGTATACAGGGGTTTCCTACAATGAGCAGTTCTTC
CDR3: CSASVYTGVSYNEQFF

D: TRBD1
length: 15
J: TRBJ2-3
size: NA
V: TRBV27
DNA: TGTGCCAGCAGTTTATCGGGACAGGCCACAGATACGCAGTATTTT
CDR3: CASSLSGQATDTQYF

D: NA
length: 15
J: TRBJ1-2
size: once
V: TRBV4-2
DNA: TGTGCCAGCAGCCAAGAACTCGCCGGTGTCGGTGGCTACACCTTC
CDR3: CASSQELAGVGGYTF

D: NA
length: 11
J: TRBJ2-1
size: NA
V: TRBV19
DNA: TGTGCCAGTAGTACGGACAATGAGCAGTTCTTC
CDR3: CASSTDNEQFF

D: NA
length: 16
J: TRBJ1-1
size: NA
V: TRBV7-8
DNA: TGTGCCAGCAGCTTAGGGAATAGGGGTGTGAACACTGAAGCTTTCTTT
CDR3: CASSLGNRGVNTEAFF

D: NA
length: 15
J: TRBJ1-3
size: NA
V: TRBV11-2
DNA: TGTGCCAGCACCGAGCAGGGTGGCTCTGGAAACACCATATATTTT
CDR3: CASTEQGGSGNTIYF

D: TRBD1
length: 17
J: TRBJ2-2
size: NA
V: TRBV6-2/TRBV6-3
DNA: TGTGCCAGCAGTTACTTAACTTACAGGGGAGATACCGGGGAGCTGTTTTTT
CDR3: CASSYLTYRGDTGELFF

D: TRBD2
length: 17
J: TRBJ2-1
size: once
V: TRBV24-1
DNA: TGTGCCACCAGTGACCTTGGACTAGCGGGTGGACGGGGTGAGCAGTTCTTC
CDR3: CATSDLGLAGGRGEQFF

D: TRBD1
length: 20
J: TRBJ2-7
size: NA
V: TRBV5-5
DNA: TGTGCCAGCAGCTTGCTGATAGGACAGGGGGACGGTAGCGGTCGGTACGAGCAGTACTTC
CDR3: CASSLLIGQGDGSGRYEQYF

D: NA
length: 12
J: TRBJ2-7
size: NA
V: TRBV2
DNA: TGTGCCAGCAGTGGGGTGGGGCACGAGCAGTACTTC
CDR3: CASSGVGHEQYF

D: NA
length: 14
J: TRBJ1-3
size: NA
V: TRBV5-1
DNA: TGCGCCAGCAGCCTACAGGGTTCCGGAAACACCATATATTTT
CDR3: CASSLQGSGNTIYF

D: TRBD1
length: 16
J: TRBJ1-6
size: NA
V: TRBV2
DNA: TGTGCCAGCAGTGCCTCTGAAGGGGGCCGGTATTCACCCCTCCACTTT
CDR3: CASSASEGGRYSPLHF

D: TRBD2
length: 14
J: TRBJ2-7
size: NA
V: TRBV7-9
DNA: TGTGCCAGCAGCTTAACAGCGGGGGGGTACGAGCAGTACTTC
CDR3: CASSLTAGGYEQYF

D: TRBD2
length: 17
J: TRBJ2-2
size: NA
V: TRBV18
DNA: TGTGCCAGCTCACCCGTACTAGCGGGGGGCAACACCGGGGAGCTGTTTTTT
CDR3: CASSPVLAGGNTGELFF